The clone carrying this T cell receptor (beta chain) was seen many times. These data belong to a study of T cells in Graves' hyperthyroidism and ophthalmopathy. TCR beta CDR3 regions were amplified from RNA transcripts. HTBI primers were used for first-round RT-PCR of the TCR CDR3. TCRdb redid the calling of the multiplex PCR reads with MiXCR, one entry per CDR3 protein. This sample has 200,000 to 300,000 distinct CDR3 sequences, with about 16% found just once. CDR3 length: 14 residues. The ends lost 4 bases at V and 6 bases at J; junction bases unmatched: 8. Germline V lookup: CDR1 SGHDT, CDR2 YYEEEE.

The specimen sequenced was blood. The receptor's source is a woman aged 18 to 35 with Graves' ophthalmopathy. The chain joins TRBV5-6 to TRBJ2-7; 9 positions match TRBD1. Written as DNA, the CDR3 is TGTGCCAGCAGCCGATGGGGACAGGGTACCGAGCAGTACTTC. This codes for CASSRWGQGTEQYF.